Following are 32 T cell receptor beta chains from one sample sequenced in a study of CD8+CD57+ T cells in acquired aplastic anemia. Patients selected for sequencing had displayed CD8+CD57+ cell expansion by flow cytometry. The TCR beta profiling, which covered VDJ combination and CDR3 sequence, was carried out using genomic DNA as the template. TCRdb re-analysed the reads in MiXCR, keeping a single row per CDR3 protein. Of roughly 500,000 distinct CDR3 sequences in the sample, roughly 34% were seen once. What was sequenced was sorted CD4+, CD8+, or CD8+CD57+ T cells (not recorded which) from PBMCs. The receptors here all came from a human donor with aplastic anemia.

This clonotype came up a few times. The chain is built from TRBV19 and TRBJ1-5, with 8 bases matching TRBD1. The ends lost 2 bases at V and 0 bases at J; junction bases unmatched: 6. Germline V gene sequence: CDR1 LNHDA, CDR2 SQIVND (reference sequence). CDR3 size: 17 residues. CDR3 sequence: CASSIPTGGGSNQPQHF. DNA for the CDR3: TGTGCCAGTAGTATACCCACAGGGGGAGGTAGCAATCAGCCCCAGCATTTT.

This clonotype was counted a single time. This chain joins TRBV30 and TRBJ1-1; the D gene is possibly TRBD1 (5 bases). CDR3 length equals 12 residues. V lost 5 bases and J 4 bases, leaving 11 bases between the germline ends. Looked up from germline, CDR1 is GTSNPN and CDR2 is SVGIG (reference sequence). The CDR3 region has the DNA TGTGCCTGGGGCCGGGGCGGCACTGAAGCTTTCTTT. As protein: CAWGRGGTEAFF.

This clonotype was seen a single time. This CDR3 is CSASPSGGTGETQYF. The CDR3 DNA reads TGCAGTGCTAGCCCTAGCGGGGGCACAGGAGAAACCCAGTACTTC. J is TRBJ2-5 and V is TRBV20-1; 10 bases are shared with TRBD2. Germline V lookup: CDR1 DFQATT, CDR2 SNEGSKA (reference sequence). V dropped 3 bases and J dropped 8; count of bases not matched to a gene: 12. The CDR3 has 15 residues.

In the case of this clonotype: The junction departs from the called germline gene at one end, perhaps through a read error. This rearrangement joins TRBV10-2 to TRBJ2-1; D remains ambiguous. Germline assignment: CDR1 WSHSY and CDR2 SAAADI. The length of the CDR3 is 14 residues. The CDR3 here is CAWSRSRFGDEQFF. The CDR3 nucleotides are TGTGCCTGGAGCCGTAGCCGGTTCGGCGATGAGCAGTTCTTC.

This chain links TRBV5-8 with TRBJ1-2, with TRBD1 matching 7 bases. From germline, CDR1 is SGHTS and CDR2 YDEGEE. There are 14 residues in the CDR3. V shed 5 bases and J 1 base; nucleotides not matched to a gene: 5. The CDR3 spells CASRRQGDNYGYTF. CDR3 in DNA: TGTGCCAGCAGGAGACAGGGCGATAACTATGGCTACACCTTC.

This chain uses TRBV5-1 with TRBJ2-1; the match to TRBD2 covers 8 bases. The germline gives CDR1 SGHRS, CDR2 YFSETQ. V shed 5 bases and J 9 bases; nucleotides not matched to a gene: 10. This CDR3 region has 14 residues. CDR3 residues: CASRTGLVAGEQFF. DNA of the CDR3: TGCGCCAGCAGAACGGGACTAGTTGCCGGTGAGCAGTTCTTC. The whole variable domain, filled in from reference TRBV5-1 and TRBJ2-1, reads KAGVTQTPRYLIKTRGQQVTLSCSPISGHRSVSWYQQTPGQGLQFLFEYFSETQRNKGNFPGRFSGRQFSNSRSEMNVSTLELGDSALYLCASRTGLVAGEQFFGPGTRLTVL.

The chain employs TRBV5-1 and TRBJ1-4; 7 bases map to TRBD1. Germline V lookup: CDR1 SGHRS, CDR2 YFSETQ. The CDR3 runs 16 residues. Trimming at V came to 4 bases and at J to 5 bases, leaving 11 bases not matched to a gene. CDR3 residues: CASSQGTDNRNEKLFF. CDR3 in DNA: TGCGCCAGCAGCCAGGGGACAGATAATAGGAATGAAAAACTGTTTTTT.

This clonotype was seen only a few times. V usage is TRBV19 and J usage is TRBJ2-4; 7 bases fit TRBD1. CDR3 length equals 14 residues. J gave up 3 bases and V 6 bases, and 5 bases lay outside the gene matches. The germline gives CDR1 LNHDA, CDR2 SQIVND (reference sequence). CDR3 region: CASSKGGFKNIQYF. The CDR3, as DNA: TGTGCCAGTAGCAAAGGGGGCTTCAAAAACATTCAGTACTTC.

This clonotype was recorded many times. V usage is TRBV24-1 and J usage is TRBJ1-2; weak D call: TRBD1 (6 bases). This CDR3 contains 14 residues. Trimming shortened V by 5 bases and J by 7 bases, and 16 bases separated the two germline ends. The V gene's germline CDR1 is KGHDR and CDR2 SFDVKD. DNA for the CDR3: TGTGCCACCAGTGTAAACAGGGACGAAGGTGGCTACACCTTC. Its protein product is CATSVNRDEGGYTF.

The rearrangement joins TRBV30 to TRBJ2-7; D may be TRBD2 (5 bases). With 2 bases removed from V and 0 bases from J, the gap between germline ends came to 8 bases. Per germline, CDR1 GTSNPN and CDR2 SVGIG (reference sequence). There are 13 residues in the CDR3. CDR3 sequence reads: CAWSHGVSYEQYF. CDR3 nucleotide sequence: TGTGCCTGGAGTCACGGGGTCTCCTACGAGCAGTACTTC.

This clonotype was observed many times. The chain has TRBV29-1 and TRBJ1-4; 7 positions match TRBD1. Germline V lookup: CDR1 SQVTM, CDR2 ANQGSEA. The V gene end was trimmed by 6 bases and the J gene end by 4 bases; junction bases not matched to a gene: 5. The CDR3 is 13 residues long. CDR3 amino acids: CSVGDSLNEKLFF. CDR3 DNA sequence: TGCAGCGTCGGGGACAGTCTTAATGAAAAACTGTTTTTT.

Ten or more counts support this clonotype. The chain is built from TRBV24-1 and TRBJ2-1, with D possibly being TRBD1 (7 bases). The CDR3 is 15 amino acids. V lost 3 bases and J 2 bases, leaving 10 bases between the germline ends. The germline V gene has CDR1 KGHDR and CDR2 SFDVKD. CDR3 nucleotides: TGTGCCACCAGTGATGGAGGGACAGCCTACAATGAGCAGTTCTTC. Its protein product is CATSDGGTAYNEQFF.

This clonotype was detected many times. The rearrangement uses TRBV7-9 and TRBJ1-5; TRBD1 is a possible D gene (5 bases). Germline V gene lookup returns CDR1 SEHNR and CDR2 FQNEAQ (reference sequence). The CDR3 is 16 amino acids. V shed 5 bases and J shed 2 bases, with 16 bases lying between them. The CDR3: CASSPPGGIGNQPQHF. CDR3 coding DNA: TGTGCCAGCAGCCCGCCCGGGGGGATTGGCAATCAGCCCCAGCATTTT. Full variable domain (remainder filled in from reference TRBV7-9 and TRBJ1-5): DTGVSQNPRHKITKRGQNVTFRCDPISEHNRLYWYRQTLGQGPEFLTYFQNEAQLEKSRLLSDRFSAERPKGSFSTLEIQRTEQGDSAMYLCASSPPGGIGNQPQHFGDGTRLSIL.

At least ten counts were recorded for this clonotype. The chain uses TRBV19 and TRBJ1-6; maybe TRBD1 (6 bases). The CDR3 has 10 residues. The germline gives CDR1 LNHDA, CDR2 SQIVND (reference sequence). Trimming pared 10 bases from V and 8 bases from J, leaving 6 bases between. The CDR3: CATGDSPLHF. The DNA of the CDR3 is TGTGCCACAGGGGATTCACCCCTCCACTTT.

The chain employs TRBV5-6 and TRBJ1-1; D is uncertain. The CDR3 loop spans 15 amino acids. Trimming cost V 0 bases and J 1 base, with 10 bases left between them. CDR1 is SGHDT and CDR2 is YYEEEE in the germline V gene. CDR3 bases: TGTGCCAGCAGCTTGGGAGGATTAGCGAACACTGAAGCTTTCTTT. This translates into CASSLGGLANTEAFF.

This clonotype was recorded at least ten times. The chain links TRBV6-1 to TRBJ1-6, with D perhaps TRBD1 (6 bases). CDR3 size: 13 residues. Germline V gene lookup returns CDR1 MNHNS and CDR2 SASEGT. V gave up 3 bases and J gave up 10 bases, with 10 bases separating them. CDR3: CASSDSGVSPLHF. CDR3 DNA sequence: TGTGCCAGCAGTGATTCAGGGGTCTCACCCCTCCACTTT.

A remark on this clonotype: An end of the junction differs from the germline gene, which may be a read error. This chain uses TRBV20-1 with TRBJ2-7; 10 positions match TRBD2. The CDR3 has 12 amino acids. Germline CDR1 and CDR2: DFQATT and SNEGSKA (reference sequence). The CDR3 loop reads CSGSLAGDEQHF. CDR3 DNA: TGCAGTGGGTCTCTAGCGGGAGACGAGCAGCACTTC.

V and J are TRBV10-3 and TRBJ2-1; D unclear. V was clipped by 3 bases and J by 9 bases, with 15 bases between them. The V gene's germline CDR1 is ENHRY and CDR2 SYGVKD. The CDR3 is made up of 14 amino acids. This CDR3 is CAISDGQARAEQFF. The DNA for the CDR3 is TGTGCCATCAGTGACGGGCAGGCGAGAGCTGAGCAGTTCTTC.

This clonotype has more than one count but fewer than ten. V is TRBV12-3 or TRBV12-4 and J is TRBJ2-5; weak D call: TRBD2 (5 bases). V lost 3 bases and J lost 5, with 16 bases in between. The CDR3 covers 15 residues. In DNA form, the CDR3 reads TGTGCCAGCAGTTTCCGCGAGGGCCTGGGGGAGACCCAGTACTTC. It is translated as CASSFREGLGETQYF.

There are a few counts of this clonotype. The chain has TRBV20-1 and TRBJ1-4; a possible D gene is TRBD1 (5 bases). The V gene lost 0 bases and the J gene lost 1 base, with 6 bases spanning the gap. This CDR3 contains 14 residues. Germline-derived CDR1 and CDR2 are DFQATT and SNEGSKA (reference sequence). The CDR3 bases are TGCAGTGCTAGAGAGACAGTAACTAATGAAAAACTGTTTTTT. This encodes CSARETVTNEKLFF.

This clonotype was found many times. CDR3 coding DNA: TGCAGCGTTGGACGGATCATGAACACTGAAGCTTTCTTT. This gives the protein CSVGRIMNTEAFF. The chain uses TRBV29-1 and TRBJ1-1; D remains unclear. The CDR3 contains 13 residues. The V gene's germline CDR1 is SQVTM and CDR2 ANQGSEA. V was shortened by 4 bases and J by 0 bases, with 9 bases between the two germline ends.

The V call is TRBV2, the J call TRBJ1-2; no clear D. Trimming removed 6 bases from V and 8 bases from J, with 13 bases in between. CDR3 size: 12 residues. Germline assignment: CDR1 SNHLY and CDR2 FYNNEI. CDR3 in amino acids: CASSLRGEGYTF. The CDR3 DNA reads as TGTGCCAGCAGCTTACGTGGGGAAGGCTACACCTTC. The whole variable domain, filled in from reference TRBV2 and TRBJ1-2, reads EPEVTQTPSHQVTQMGQEVILRCVPISNHLYFYWYRQILGQKVEFLVSFYNNEISEKSEIFDDQFSVERPDGSNFTLKIRSTKLEDSAMYFCASSLRGEGYTFGSGTRLTVV.

This clonotype was seen many times. The chain recombines TRBV5-6 with TRBJ2-5; tentative D call: TRBD1 (6 bases). V lost 5 bases and J 2 bases, leaving 10 bases between the germline ends. The CDR3 is made up of 13 amino acids. Germline V gene data show CDR1 as SGHDT and CDR2 as YYEEEE. The CDR3 nucleotides read TGTGCCAGCAGTTTCCAGGGGCAAGAGACCCAGTACTTC. Its translation: CASSFQGQETQYF.

This clonotype has more than one count but fewer than ten. The rearrangement uses TRBV6-5 and TRBJ1-3; the match to TRBD1 covers 7 bases. The CDR3 is 17 amino acids. The germline V gene has CDR1 MNHEY and CDR2 SVGAGI. The ends lost 0 bases at V and 2 bases at J; junction bases unmatched: 7. Here the CDR3 reads CASSYSPSDRAGNTIYF. CDR3 in DNA: TGTGCCAGCAGTTACTCTCCAAGTGACAGGGCTGGAAACACCATATATTTT.

This clonotype appeared a few times. The V and J genes are TRBV20-1 and TRBJ2-5; possibly TRBD2 for D (6 bases). This CDR3 region has 14 residues. Looked up from germline, CDR1 is DFQATT and CDR2 is SNEGSKA (reference sequence). The V and J ends lost 0 bases and 2 bases respectively, with 10 bases between them. The CDR3 bases are TGCAGTGCTAGAGATGTGCGGGATCAAGAGACCCAGTACTTC. It is translated as CSARDVRDQETQYF.

This rearrangement joins TRBV3-1 to TRBJ1-4; maybe TRBD1 (5 bases). The CDR3 has 15 amino acids. Germline CDR1 and CDR2: LGHDT and YNNKEL (reference sequence). Deletions cut 2 bases from V and 7 bases from J, with 14 bases between. The DNA for the CDR3 is TGTGCCAGCAGCCAACCCGGGACCGTCGGTGAAAAACTGTTTTTT. Its protein product is CASSQPGTVGEKLFF.

The chain couples TRBV12-5 to TRBJ2-7; tentatively, D is TRBD1 or TRBD2 (5 bases each). The CDR3 length is 16 residues. V gave up 1 base and J gave up 2 bases, with 15 bases separating them. Germline loops: CDR1 LGHNT, CDR2 FRNRAP. CDR3 bases: TGTGCTAGTGGTTTGGGTCTGGGGGTGAACCCCTACGAGCAGTACTTC. Protein sequence: CASGLGLGVNPYEQYF.

This clonotype was detected only a few times. The chain uses TRBV30 and TRBJ1-2; possibly TRBD1 for D (5 bases). In germline, CDR1 is GTSNPN, CDR2 SVGIG (reference sequence). Trimming shortened V by 3 bases and J by 3 bases, and 11 bases separated the two germline ends. The CDR3 extends over 13 amino acids. CDR3 bases: TGTGCCTGGAGCGAGGGGATCGACTATGGCTACACCTTC. Encoded protein: CAWSEGIDYGYTF.

The rearrangement links TRBV20-1 to TRBJ2-5; a possible D gene is TRBD1 (6 bases). Trimming pared 5 bases from V and 6 bases from J, leaving 10 bases between. Germline CDR1 reads DFQATT; CDR2 reads SNEGSKA (reference sequence). The CDR3 sequence is 11 residues long. The DNA for the CDR3 is TGCAGTGCTTACAGGGAGCAGACCCAGTACTTC. Translated: CSAYREQTQYF.

This clonotype appeared many times. V gene TRBV20-1 combines with J gene TRBJ2-5, with D possibly TRBD2 on 6 matching bases. The V end was cut by 0 bases, the J end by 1 base, with 12 bases between. The CDR3 loop spans 15 amino acids. CDR1 is DFQATT, CDR2 SNEGSKA, per germline (reference sequence). CDR3 sequence (DNA): TGCAGTGCTAGAGATCCGGGACTCGCCCAAGAGACCCAGTACTTC. Amino acid sequence: CSARDPGLAQETQYF.

V gene TRBV19 combines with J gene TRBJ1-1, with a possible D match to TRBD1 (6 bases). Germline V lookup: CDR1 LNHDA, CDR2 SQIVND (reference sequence). The CDR3 loop spans 12 amino acids. Deletions cut 9 bases from V and 2 bases from J, with 10 bases between. For the CDR3, the DNA is TGTGCCAGCAAGGGGGACAACACTGAAGCTTTCTTT. Protein sequence: CASKGDNTEAFF.

The CDR3 nucleotides are TGTGCCAGCAGCTACAGAAGAAACACCGGGGAGCTGTTTTTT. Protein product: CASSYRRNTGELFF. The V and J genes are TRBV7-2 and TRBJ2-2, with D unresolved. In germline, CDR1 is SGHTA, CDR2 FQGNSA. This CDR3 comprises 14 residues. Deletions cut 4 bases from V and 2 bases from J, with 8 bases between.